The sequence of this TCR beta chain was determined in a study of molecular identifiers for immune sequencing clone quantification. Study details: The replicate experiment used RNA from approximately 22,000 or 94,000 naive CD8 cells. This RNA was split into five aliquots, and four of them were sequenced.

Naive CD8 T cells were FACS-sorted by CD8+CD4-CCR7+CD45RA+ markers. Regarding the study as a whole: Among 900,000 to 1,000,000 naive cells, spiked Jurkat TCR RNA from a single cell was reportedly detectable. Sharing of a barcode by identical TCR molecules could cause highly expanded clone sizes to be underestimated.

The germline gives CDR1 LNHDA, CDR2 SQIVND (reference sequence). Trimming stripped 7 bases from V and 8 bases from J, with 17 bases between. The CDR3 runs 13 residues. Each CDR3 protein is one row after TCRdb ran MiXCR on the PCR reads. This table has fewer than 350,000 distinct CDR3 sequences, under 25% appearing once. The sample holds a few counts of this clonotype. The antigen remains undetermined. Sample: naive CD8+ T cells from blood, with Jurkat cell RNA spiked in. The subset denotes: FACS-sorted CD8+CD4-CCR7+CD45RA+ naive T cells. The chain recombines TRBV19 with TRBJ1-2, with D unresolved. The sequence derives from a human donor in good health. Some libraries in this study had Jurkat cell RNA spiked in. DNA for the CDR3: TGTGCCAGTACTCCAGGCAGGATGCTCGGCTACACCTTC. It is translated as CASTPGRMLGYTF.